This record looks at one T cell receptor beta chain sequence and its context. Its antigen is not identified. This entry comes from a study of T-cell memory formation after mild COVID-19. Study-level points and caveats: CD4+ bias marked clones expanding day 15 to 37, unlike balanced contracting clones. The study detected some responding clones in pre-infection memory, suggesting cross-reactive memory joined.

TCRdb called the 5' RACE reads again in MiXCR, with one record for every CDR3 protein. Counted here are approximately 350,000 distinct CDR3 sequences, around 30% occurring once; the ten biggest clones make up approximately 12%. The CDR3 is 15 residues long. Trimming pared 1 base from V and 0 bases from J, leaving 10 bases between. Per the germline V gene, CDR1 is SEHNR and CDR2 is FQNEAQ (reference sequence). The V call is TRBV7-9, the J call TRBJ2-7; unclear D gene. This clonotype was sampled from an adult woman who had mild COVID-19 (a few samples of this study predate the infection). Cell type and time point are not known. Sample: PBMCs or a T cell subset sorted from them (not recorded which). The CDR3 DNA sequence: TGTGCCAGCAGCTTAGACTTAGGGTCCTCCTACGAGCAGTACTTC. As protein: CASSLDLGSSYEQYF. Full variable domain (missing parts from reference TRBV7-9 and TRBJ2-7): DTGVSQNPRHKITKRGQNVTFRCDPISEHNRLYWYRQTLGQGPEFLTYFQNEAQLEKSRLLSDRFSAERPKGSFSTLEIQRTEQGDSAMYLCASSLDLGSSYEQYFGPGTRLTVT.